One and the same sample provided the 4 T cell receptor beta chains below, sequenced in a study of siplizumab effects on memory and regulatory T cells. This table comes from immunoSEQ multiplex PCR, and its TCRdb copy is limited to in-frame clones, with some not included. The data contain roughly 60,000 clones, 85% to 95% of them singletons. The sequencing sample was made of CD8+ T cells sorted from blood. These receptor sequences come from a human donor in good health.

The V call is TRBV7-8, the J call TRBJ2-1; D gene unclear. The CDR3 totals 14 residues. Trimming took 5 bases from V and 3 from J, leaving 11 bases between them. The germline V gene has CDR1 SGHVS and CDR2 FQNEAQ. CDR3 sequence (DNA): TGTGCCAGCAGCCGGTTGGGGTTCTACAATGAGCAGTTCTTC. Amino acid sequence: CASSRLGFYNEQFF.

V is TRBV6-1 and J is TRBJ2-4; no clear D. This CDR3 is 11 amino acids long. Germline V gene data show CDR1 as MNHNS and CDR2 as SASEGT. V dropped 10 bases and J dropped 3 bases, with 7 bases sitting between them. The CDR3 loop reads CATIYKNIQYF. Written as DNA, the CDR3 is TGTGCCACCATCTACAAAAACATTCAGTACTTC.

This clone has just one count. The chain is built from TRBV29-1 and TRBJ2-7; 9 bases line up with TRBD1. V was clipped by 5 bases and J by 3 bases; unmatched bases: 5. The CDR3 consists of 13 residues. The germline CDR1 and CDR2 sequences are SQVTM and ANQGSEA. CDR3 protein: CSVRTGVGYEQYF. DNA of the CDR3: TGCAGCGTTAGGACAGGGGTCGGCTACGAGCAGTACTTC.

The table lists this clone with a few counts. The rearrangement links TRBV9 to TRBJ2-7; 11 nucleotides align to TRBD1. Germline V gene data show CDR1 as SGDLS and CDR2 as YYNGEE. CDR3 length: 14 amino acids. V lost 3 bases to trimming and J lost 6 bases; unmatched junction nucleotides: 5. In DNA, the CDR3 is TGTGCCAGCAGCGGACGGACAGGGGGCGCCGAGCAGTACTTC. This encodes CASSGRTGGAEQYF.